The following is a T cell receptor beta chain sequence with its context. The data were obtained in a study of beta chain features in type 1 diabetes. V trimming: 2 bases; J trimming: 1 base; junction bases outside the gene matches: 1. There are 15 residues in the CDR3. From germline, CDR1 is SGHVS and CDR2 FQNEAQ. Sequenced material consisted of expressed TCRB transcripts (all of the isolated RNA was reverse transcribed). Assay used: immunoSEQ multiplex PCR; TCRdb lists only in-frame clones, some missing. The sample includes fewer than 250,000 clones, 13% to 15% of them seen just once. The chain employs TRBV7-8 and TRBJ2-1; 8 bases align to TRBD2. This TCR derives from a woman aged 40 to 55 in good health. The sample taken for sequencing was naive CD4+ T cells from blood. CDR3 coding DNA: TGTGCCAGCAGCTTACCGGGGGGGTCCTACAATGAGCAGTTCTTC. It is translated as CASSLPGGSYNEQFF.